This T cell receptor beta chain was profiled in a study of blood T cell repertoires in COVID-19. Overall study context: The United States, Italy and Spain provided the acute and convalescent COVID-19 samples. From T cells, B-cell-depleted T cells, or PBMCs came the material, which was cDNA or gDNA.

In the source study's methods: Amplification with reference gene primers provided the estimates of nucleated cell counts. This table comes from immunoSEQ multiplex PCR, and its TCRdb copy is limited to in-frame clones, with some not included. V and J calls and clone size are copied from that table; D and trimming were computed from the DNA. Seen here are approximately 200,000 clones, 80% to 90% observed once, and the top ten hold 0.85% to 1%. Germline V gives CDR1 SNHLY, CDR2 FYNNEI. This CDR3 is built from 14 residues. Trimming took 7 bases from V and 1 from J, leaving 13 bases between them. This sequence joins TRBV2 and TRBJ1-1; no clear D gene. The source is a man in his forties with acute or convalescent COVID-19. The sequenced sample was peripheral blood. The CDR3: CASIGAPGNTEAFF. The CDR3 bases are TGTGCCAGCATAGGAGCCCCCGGGAACACTGAAGCTTTCTTT.